This TCR beta chain emerged from a study of control samples from healthy donors and cancer patients. Germline V gives CDR1 MDHEN, CDR2 SYDVKM. The V gene lost 8 bases and the J gene lost 4 bases, with 6 bases spanning the gap. The CDR3 has 11 residues. Only in-frame clones appear in the TCRdb table, and some are missing; sequencing was by immunoSEQ multiplex PCR. The table for this sample gives some 190,000 clones. The chain uses TRBV28 and TRBJ2-1; D gene unclear. The TCR was taken from a woman aged 25 to 45 in good health. Sequencing was done on a sample of blood. The CDR3 coding sequence is TGTGCCAGCGGGGAATACAATGAGCAGTTCTTC. This encodes CASGEYNEQFF.